This T cell receptor beta chain was observed in a study of PD-1 blockade in classical Hodgkin lymphoma. The repertoire was sequenced with immunoSEQ multiplex PCR; TCRdb's copy has only in-frame clones and lacks some. There are fewer than 25,000 clones in the sample; 65% to 80% occur only once, and approximately 30% lies in the top ten. The time point: cycle 4 day 1 (C4D1), after 6 weeks of nivolumab. Patients all relapsed after autologous stem cell transplantation, and there was variation in brentuximab vedotin exposure. Relapsed/refractory classical Hodgkin lymphoma patients had complete, partial or progressive responses. Comments on this clone: The antigen remains unidentified.

Trimming took 4 bases from V and 5 from J, leaving 18 bases between them. CDR1 MNHNY and CDR2 SVGAGI come from the germline V gene (reference sequence). The CDR3 runs to 16 residues. Overall study findings and caveats: Complete responders entered with baseline diversity on par with newly diagnosed patients, the results showed.

The chain recombines TRBV6-6 with TRBJ1-5; the D gene is possibly TRBD1 (6 bases). The receptor comes from a human donor with classical Hodgkin lymphoma. The input for sequencing was peripheral blood mononuclear cells (PBMCs), taken before the fourth cycle of nivolumab. Here the CDR3 reads CASSSSSQGRDQPQHF. The DNA of the CDR3 is TGTGCCAGCAGTTCATCCTCACAGGGAAGGGATCAGCCCCAGCATTTT.